This T cell receptor beta chain was identified during a study of cytomegalovirus exposure and HLA in healthy donors. The germline CDR1 and CDR2 sequences are GTSNPN and SVGIG (reference sequence). This CDR3 spans 12 amino acids. V was trimmed by 7 bases and J by 4 bases, leaving 10 bases between them. Both 60 Vbeta primers and 13 Jbeta primers went into the PCR. As handled by the study authors: Counted up in a later analysis, unique TCR beta chains came to some 72 million, with roughly 11 million shared. Clones were read by immunoSEQ multiplex PCR, and TCRdb kept only the in-frame ones, dropping some. V, J and clone size derive from that table, while D and trimming were established from the DNA sequence. This table holds about 150,000 clones, around 75% found once. This clone came up a few times.

The receptor was isolated from a man between 18 and 29 years old in good health and CMV-seropositive. The genes are TRBV30 and TRBJ1-4; D gene ambiguous. What was sequenced was PBMCs. Here the CDR3 reads CAFQELNEKLFF. CDR3 DNA: TGTGCCTTTCAGGAACTTAATGAAAAACTGTTTTTT.